A single sample is the source of the 11 T cell receptor beta chains below, sequenced in a study of blood T cell repertoires in COVID-19. Using immunoSEQ multiplex PCR, the repertoire was profiled, and TCRdb retains in-frame clones only, with some absent. The sample yields 95,000 to 100,000 clones, about 90% seen once. Sequencing input: peripheral blood. These receptors came from a man aged 50-60 years with acute or convalescent COVID-19.

This clone was counted a few times. The J gene is TRBJ1-5, the V gene TRBV19; D unresolved. Trimming took off 10 bases at V and 1 base at J, with 11 bases between the two ends. The CDR3 length is 13 residues. Germline V gene lookup returns CDR1 LNHDA and CDR2 SQIVND (reference sequence). The chain's CDR3 is CATNEGSNQPQHF. CDR3 nucleotides: TGTGCCACCAACGAGGGAAGCAATCAGCCCCAGCATTTT.

The CDR3 here is CASSQEASGGGTDTQYF. DNA for the CDR3: TGCGCCAGCAGCCAAGAGGCTAGCGGGGGGGGGACAGATACGCAGTATTTT. The chain combines TRBV4-3 with TRBJ2-3; 12 bases match TRBD2. V gave up 0 bases and J gave up 3 bases; unmatched junction bases: 4. Looked up from germline, CDR1 is LGHNA and CDR2 is YSLEER. CDR3 length equals 17 residues.

This rearrangement joins TRBV7-9 to TRBJ1-1, with TRBD1 as a possible D gene (6 bases). The CDR3 runs 16 residues. Germline V gene sequence: CDR1 SEHNR, CDR2 FQNEAQ (reference sequence). Trimming took off 0 bases at V and 4 bases at J, with 15 bases between the two ends. The chain's CDR3 is CASSLAGTPLITEAFF. The CDR3 DNA reads as TGTGCCAGCAGCTTAGCCGGGACACCTTTGATCACTGAAGCTTTCTTT.

The chain carries TRBV4-2 and TRBJ2-7, with TRBD1 identical over 9 bases. Looked up from germline, CDR1 is LGHNA and CDR2 is YNFKEQ. The V segment lost 3 bases and the J segment 7 bases; nucleotides outside the gene matches: 7. The CDR3 runs to 14 residues. CDR3: CASSQGQGLSEQYF. Here the CDR3 DNA reads TGTGCCAGCAGCCAGGGACAGGGTCTGAGTGAGCAGTACTTC.

The V gene is TRBV2, the J gene TRBJ2-7; 8 bases match TRBD1. V gave up 4 bases and J gave up 6 bases; unmatched junction bases: 5. The CDR3 sequence is 13 residues long. Germline V CDR1 and CDR2: SNHLY, FYNNEI. The CDR3 DNA sequence: TGTGCCAGCAGTGTAAGCAGGGGGCGCGAGCAGTACTTC. This codes for CASSVSRGREQYF.

The chain uses TRBV4-1 and TRBJ2-4; D might be TRBD1 (6 bases). Deletions cut 2 bases from V and 3 bases from J, with 11 bases between. The germline CDR1 and CDR2 sequences are MGHRA and YSYEKL. The CDR3 loop spans 15 amino acids. The chain's CDR3 is CASSQTGTGKNIQYF. CDR3 coding DNA: TGCGCCAGCAGCCAAACAGGGACGGGCAAAAACATTCAGTACTTC.

V and J are TRBV5-1 and TRBJ1-2, with 12 bases lining up with TRBD1. The CDR3 totals 15 residues. Germline CDR1 is SGHRS and CDR2 is YFSETQ. Germline trimming cut 4 bases from V and 4 bases from J; bases unmatched to any gene: 5. CDR3 amino acids: CASSLGQGATYGYTF. CDR3 sequence (DNA): TGCGCCAGCAGCCTGGGACAGGGGGCTACCTATGGCTACACCTTC.

V gene TRBV3-1 (or the pseudogene TRBV3-2) combines with J gene TRBJ2-1; D gene unclear. V was cut by 6 bases and J by 9 bases, with 12 bases left in between. CDR1 and CDR2 (germline): LGHDT, YNNKEL (reference sequence). CDR3 length: 12 amino acids. The CDR3 reads CASRHIGSEQFF. The DNA for the CDR3 is TGTGCCAGCAGGCATATTGGTAGTGAGCAGTTCTTC.

The genes are TRBV19 and TRBJ1-5; D perhaps matches TRBD1 (5 bases). The CDR3 is 16 residues long. Germline lookup yields CDR1 LNHDA and CDR2 SQIVND (reference sequence). V lost 1 base, J lost 6 bases, and 16 bases lay in between. The DNA of the CDR3 is TGTGCCAGTAGTATAGGAGTTGTGGGGCCGGGTCAGCCCCAGCATTTT. Translation gives CASSIGVVGPGQPQHF.

The V call is TRBV19, the J call TRBJ2-7; a possible D gene is TRBD2 (6 bases). Trimming removed 7 bases at V and 3 bases at J, with 16 bases between. Germline CDR1 is LNHDA and CDR2 is SQIVND (reference sequence). This CDR3 comprises 14 residues. CDR3 DNA sequence: TGTGCCAGTACACCCCGGGGGAGCCTCTACGAGCAGTACTTC. Translating gives CASTPRGSLYEQYF.

The chain links TRBV3-1 (or the pseudogene TRBV3-2) to TRBJ1-4; TRBD1 agrees at 7 bases. The J segment lost 4 bases and the V segment lost 3 bases, leaving 17 bases of the junction unmatched. CDR1 and CDR2 from the germline V gene are LGHDT and YNNKEL (reference sequence). This CDR3 comprises 19 residues. The CDR3 nucleotides read TGTGCCAGCAGCCACATCCCGGGACAGCTAATCTCGGGTAATGAAAAACTGTTTTTT. Protein product: CASSHIPGQLISGNEKLFF.